The 14 T cell receptor beta chains below were found in one sample sequenced in a study of CD8+ T cells in alopecia areata. In each case, RNA was isolated and then reverse transcribed into cDNA as the sequencing template. Only in-frame clones appear in the TCRdb table, and some are missing; sequencing was by immunoSEQ multiplex PCR. This repertoire shows 55,000 to 70,000 clones, roughly 44% found once; its top ten account for approximately 17%. The sample in question was CD8+ T cells sorted from blood, obtained at week 0. The source is a human donor with alopecia areata.

This clone appeared a few times. J is TRBJ2-1 and V is TRBV2, with D unclear. This CDR3 region has 16 residues. The germline V gene encodes CDR1 SNHLY and CDR2 FYNNEI. Trimming stripped 2 bases from V and 0 bases from J, with 11 bases between. CDR3 nucleotides: TGTGCCAGCAGTGAATTGTCGAGGAGCTCCTACAATGAGCAGTTCTTC. Translated, it gives CASSELSRSSYNEQFF.

As to this clone: In the same sample, other DNA sequences code for this CDR3. The chain combines TRBV4-3 with TRBJ1-5; D is unclear. CDR3 length equals 15 residues. V lost 0 bases and J lost 1, with 7 bases in between. Looked up from germline, CDR1 is LGHNA and CDR2 is YSLEER. The CDR3: CASSQEGNSNQPQHF. The CDR3 region has the DNA TGCGCCAGCAGCCAAGAGGGTAACAGCAATCAGCCCCAGCATTTT.

This chain joins TRBV30 and TRBJ1-2; D is ambiguous. V lost 7 bases and J lost 2, with 14 bases in between. The germline V gene has CDR1 GTSNPN and CDR2 SVGIG (reference sequence). This CDR3 spans 13 amino acids. CDR3 amino acids: CAFVEGGNYGYTF. The DNA of the CDR3 is TGTGCCTTCGTGGAGGGAGGAAACTATGGCTACACCTTC.

The chain carries TRBV5-4 and TRBJ1-2, with 8 positions matching TRBD1. The trim removed 0 bases at V and 4 bases at J, leaving 5 bases unmatched. Germline CDR1 reads SGHNT; CDR2 reads YYREEE (reference sequence). The CDR3 extends over 15 amino acids. DNA for the CDR3: TGTGCCAGCAGCTTGGGTCGGGACAGGCTCTATGGCTACACCTTC. Protein sequence: CASSLGRDRLYGYTF. The entire variable domain, with the rest obtained from reference TRBV5-4 and TRBJ1-2, is as follows: ETGVTQSPTHLIKTRGQQVTLRCSSQSGHNTVSWYQQALGQGPQFIFQYYREEENGRGNFPPRFSGLQFPNYSSELNVNALELDDSALYLCASSLGRDRLYGYTFGSGTRLTVV.

In the case of this clone: The same CDR3 is also encoded by other DNA sequences in this sample. The chain carries TRBV28 and TRBJ2-7; D is unresolved. The CDR3 covers 12 residues. V lost 2 bases and J lost 4, with 6 bases in between. Germline CDR1 is MDHEN and CDR2 is SYDVKM. The CDR3 sequence is CASSLRRYEQYF. CDR3 coding DNA: TGTGCCAGCAGTTTACGGAGATACGAGCAGTACTTC.

V usage is TRBV30 and J usage is TRBJ2-1; 8 bases are a match to TRBD2. V lost 0 bases and J lost 2; bases outside the gene matches: 9. This CDR3 has 17 amino acids. Germline V gene data show CDR1 as GTSNPN and CDR2 as SVGIG (reference sequence). DNA of the CDR3: TGTGCCTGGAGTGTACGCCCCCCGGGAGGGCCCTACAATGAGCAGTTCTTC. It codes for CAWSVRPPGGPYNEQFF.

This clone has just a few counts. The V gene is TRBV27, the J gene TRBJ1-1; D gene unclear. This CDR3 spans 13 amino acids. V lost 3 bases, J lost 4 bases, and 9 bases lay in between. CDR1 MNHEY and CDR2 SMNVEV come from the germline V gene (reference sequence). Here the CDR3 DNA reads TGTGCCAGCAGTTTGGGGTATAGCACTGAAGCTTTCTTT. Protein sequence: CASSLGYSTEAFF.

V gene TRBV7-9 combines with J gene TRBJ2-5; 12 nucleotides align to TRBD2. CDR1 SEHNR and CDR2 FQNEAQ come from the germline V gene (reference sequence). The CDR3 totals 15 residues. The J segment lost 5 bases and the V segment lost 8 bases, leaving 9 bases of the junction unmatched. The CDR3: CASRRLAGVGETQYF. In nucleotides, the CDR3 is TGTGCCAGCCGAAGACTAGCGGGAGTGGGGGAGACCCAGTACTTC.

The rearrangement uses TRBV27 and TRBJ1-1; 9 bases agree with TRBD1. The CDR3 consists of 14 residues. The V gene's germline CDR1 is MNHEY and CDR2 SMNVEV (reference sequence). Unmatched junction bases numbered 6, after V lost 6 bases and J lost 4 bases. CDR3 sequence: CASSYRGQFTEAFF. The CDR3 nucleotides are TGTGCCAGCAGCTACAGGGGGCAATTCACTGAAGCTTTCTTT.

This clone has a count of ten or more. CDR3 nucleotides: TGTGCCAGCTCAGTCGAGTACACTGAAGCTTTCTTT. Encoded protein: CASSVEYTEAFF. The chain carries TRBV18 and TRBJ1-1; no definite D call. V gave up 5 bases and J gave up 3 bases, with 7 bases separating them. Germline-derived CDR1 and CDR2 are KGHSH and LQKENI. This CDR3 region has 12 residues.

The sample holds a few counts of this clone. The V gene is TRBV4-1, the J gene TRBJ2-7; 8 bases agree with TRBD1. CDR1 and CDR2 (germline): MGHRA, YSYEKL. This CDR3 spans 13 amino acids. V was clipped by 4 bases and J by 4 bases; unmatched bases: 3. For the CDR3, the DNA is TGCGCCAGCAGCCCGACAGGGGATTACGAGCAGTACTTC. It is translated as CASSPTGDYEQYF.

This clone came up a few times. The rearrangement links TRBV29-1 to TRBJ2-7, with D possibly TRBD2 on 6 matching bases. Per germline, CDR1 SQVTM and CDR2 ANQGSEA. Trimming removed 6 bases at V and 2 bases at J, with 11 bases between. The CDR3 is 12 residues long. Written as DNA, the CDR3 is TGCAGCGTGAAGGAGGGCGCCTACGAGCAGTACTTC. Translated: CSVKEGAYEQYF.

The chain combines TRBV29-1 with TRBJ1-1, with D tentatively TRBD1 (6 bases). Germline loops: CDR1 SQVTM, CDR2 ANQGSEA. CDR3 length: 16 amino acids. The V end was cut by 3 bases, the J end by 5 bases, with 22 bases between. CDR3 sequence: CSVETQGYGSTTEAFF. In nucleotides, the CDR3 is TGCAGCGTTGAGACACAGGGTTATGGGTCGACAACTGAAGCTTTCTTT.

This clone was counted a few times. The chain couples TRBV19 to TRBJ2-1, with a tentative D call TRBD2 (5 bases). CDR3 length: 14 residues. The germline V gene has CDR1 LNHDA and CDR2 SQIVND (reference sequence). V was clipped by 2 bases and J by 5 bases, with 10 bases between them. The CDR3 here is CASSIPGLNNEQFF. The CDR3 DNA reads TGTGCCAGTAGTATACCAGGACTTAACAATGAGCAGTTCTTC.